A single sample is the source of the 31 T cell receptor beta chains below, sequenced in a study of PD-1 blockade in classical Hodgkin lymphoma. Sample time point: cycle 4 day 1 (C4D1), after about 6 weeks of nivolumab. All patients relapsed after autologous stem cell transplantation, and brentuximab vedotin exposure varied. Produced via immunoSEQ multiplex PCR; TCRdb's table is partial and in-frame only. The sample shows roughly 50,000 clones, around 86% of them seen only once. The sample consisted of peripheral blood mononuclear cells (PBMCs), taken before the fourth cycle of nivolumab. Source of these receptors: a human donor with classical Hodgkin lymphoma.

The rearrangement uses TRBV2 and TRBJ2-7; 10 bases align to TRBD1. After removal of 6 bases from V and 0 bases from J, the junction contained 8 bases not matched to a gene. The germline gives CDR1 SNHLY, CDR2 FYNNEI. This CDR3 comprises 16 residues. The CDR3 protein is CASRPMGQGNSYEQYF. CDR3 bases: TGTGCCAGCAGGCCCATGGGACAGGGGAACTCCTACGAGCAGTACTTC.

The CDR3 here is CASSPTVTVTEAFF. CDR3 DNA: TGTGCCAGCAGCCCGACAGTTACGGTCACTGAAGCTTTCTTT. The chain combines TRBV9 with TRBJ1-1; a weak D match, TRBD1 (5 bases). With 4 bases removed from V and 4 bases from J, the gap between germline ends came to 14 bases. The CDR3 totals 14 residues. The germline gives CDR1 SGDLS, CDR2 YYNGEE.

The chain uses TRBV29-1 and TRBJ1-4; a weak D match, TRBD1 (6 bases). The CDR3 covers 13 residues. Germline CDR1 SQVTM, CDR2 ANQGSEA. V was pared by 3 bases and J by 10 bases, with 15 bases between. Here the CDR3 reads CSVELAGAVKLFF. DNA of the CDR3: TGCAGCGTTGAGCTCGCAGGGGCTGTAAAACTGTTTTTT.

The chain carries TRBV6-1 and TRBJ2-5, with no clear D. The germline V gene has CDR1 MNHNS and CDR2 SASEGT. The V end lost 4 bases, the J end lost 5 bases, and 11 bases lay between the germline ends. The CDR3 spans 13 residues. CDR3 nucleotides: TGTGCCAGCAGTGCCTCAGACGGGGAGACCCAGTACTTC. Translated: CASSASDGETQYF.

The chain employs TRBV5-6 and TRBJ2-5; TRBD2 matches at 10 bases. CDR1 and CDR2 from the germline V gene are SGHDT and YYEEEE. Trimming cost V 0 bases and J 5 bases; bases outside gene matches: 1. CDR3 length: 14 amino acids. This CDR3 reads CASSLGLAGETQYF. CDR3 nucleotides: TGTGCCAGCAGCTTGGGACTAGCGGGTGAGACCCAGTACTTC.

The genes are TRBV6-6 and TRBJ2-7, with D unresolved. The germline V gene has CDR1 MNHNY and CDR2 SVGAGI (reference sequence). The CDR3 runs to 12 residues. Trimming removed 2 bases from V and 2 bases from J, with 4 bases in between. As DNA, the CDR3 is TGTGCCAGCAGTTACGCTGCCTACGAGCAGTACTTC. This sequence encodes CASSYAAYEQYF.

This chain uses TRBV28 with TRBJ1-1; 10 bases are shared with TRBD1. With 5 bases clipped from V and 0 bases from J, the junction kept 6 bases outside the gene matches. Germline CDR1 reads MDHEN; CDR2 reads SYDVKM. The CDR3 covers 16 residues. CDR3 DNA: TGTGCCAGCAGTCTTCCGGGACAGGGGATGAACACTGAAGCTTTCTTT. Encoded protein: CASSLPGQGMNTEAFF. The entire variable domain, with the rest obtained from reference TRBV28 and TRBJ1-1, is as follows: DVKVTQSSRYLVKRTGEKVFLECVQDMDHENMFWYRQDPGLGLRLIYFSYDVKMKEKGDIPEGYSVSREKKERFSLILESASTNQTSMYLCASSLPGQGMNTEAFFGQGTRLTVV.

This chain links TRBV19 with TRBJ2-3; D perhaps matches TRBD2 (7 bases). The CDR3 runs to 18 residues. Germline V CDR1 and CDR2: LNHDA, SQIVND (reference sequence). V was clipped by 7 bases and J by 0 bases, with 23 bases between them. CDR3 sequence (DNA): TGTGCCAGTACCCCTGGGTGGGGGCGGGGGCCGAGCACAGATACGCAGTATTTT. This sequence encodes CASTPGWGRGPSTDTQYF.

This chain joins TRBV27 and TRBJ2-1; 11 bases fit TRBD2. The V segment lost 4 bases and the J segment 7 bases; nucleotides outside the gene matches: 0. CDR3 length equals 13 residues. The germline V gene has CDR1 MNHEY and CDR2 SMNVEV (reference sequence). The CDR3 region has the DNA TGTGCCAGCAGTTGGACTAGCGGGAATGAGCAGTTCTTC. Its translation: CASSWTSGNEQFF.

The chain joins TRBV5-1 to TRBJ2-5, with 14 bases aligning to TRBD2. The CDR3 is 20 residues long. Unmatched junction bases numbered 17, after V lost 6 bases and J lost 1 base. CDR1 is SGHRS, CDR2 YFSETQ, per germline. DNA of the CDR3: TGCGCCAGCAACCCAGCCGGGGGACTAGCGGGAGCAGGGCTCCAAGAGACCCAGTACTTC. This encodes CASNPAGGLAGAGLQETQYF.

V gene TRBV5-1 combines with J gene TRBJ2-2; D may be TRBD1 (5 bases). CDR3 length equals 15 residues. The germline V gene has CDR1 SGHRS and CDR2 YFSETQ. The ends were cut back, 0 bases at V and 6 bases at J, with 12 bases in the middle. Written as DNA, the CDR3 is TGCGCCAGCAGCTTGGAGGTGACCAGGGCCGGGGAGCTGTTTTTT. Translating it yields CASSLEVTRAGELFF.

This chain links TRBV6-5 with TRBJ2-7; D is ambiguous. The germline V and J ends were trimmed by 0 bases and 6 bases, with 6 bases remaining between them. Germline CDR1 MNHEY, CDR2 SVGAGI. The CDR3 spans 12 residues. CDR3 sequence reads: CASSYSGTEQYF. In nucleotides, the CDR3 is TGTGCCAGCAGTTACTCGGGTACCGAGCAGTACTTC.

Turning to this clone: The same CDR3 also results from other DNA sequences found in this sample. This chain uses TRBV19 with TRBJ2-5; 7 bases map to TRBD2. The V gene end was trimmed by 3 bases and the J gene end by 5 bases; junction bases not matched to a gene: 6. Germline assignment: CDR1 LNHDA and CDR2 SQIVND (reference sequence). The CDR3 has 14 residues. CDR3 sequence (DNA): TGTGCCAGTAGTATCGGCGGGAGTAGGGAGACCCAGTACTTC. Residues: CASSIGGSRETQYF.

The rearrangement joins TRBV5-4 to TRBJ1-1; D not certain. CDR3 length: 14 residues. CDR1 is SGHNT, CDR2 YYREEE, per germline (reference sequence). V lost 0 bases to trimming and J lost 6 bases, with 12 bases between them. This CDR3 reads CASSLEGMRAEAFF. CDR3 bases: TGTGCCAGCAGCTTGGAGGGCATGAGGGCTGAAGCTTTCTTT.

This chain uses TRBV5-1 with TRBJ2-5; D possibly matches TRBD1 or TRBD2 (5 bases each). This CDR3 contains 16 residues. Trimming removed 0 bases at V and 0 bases at J, with 12 bases between. Looked up from germline, CDR1 is SGHRS and CDR2 is YFSETQ. The CDR3 DNA reads as TGCGCCAGCAGCTTGGCCGGGGCAGGGAACCAAGAGACCCAGTACTTC. Protein product: CASSLAGAGNQETQYF.

This clone occurred once. The chain uses TRBV7-9 and TRBJ2-7; perhaps TRBD2 as D (6 bases). Germline V lookup: CDR1 SEHNR, CDR2 FQNEAQ (reference sequence). The CDR3 extends over 15 amino acids. The V gene lost 4 bases and the J gene lost 3 bases, with 16 bases spanning the gap. CDR3 DNA: TGTGCCAGCAGCTCCCCTTCGGGAGCGGGCTACGAGCAGTACTTC. It is translated as CASSSPSGAGYEQYF.

This clone was found once. CDR3 sequence (DNA): TGTGCCAGCAGCCGGACTTTTAATGAGCAGTTCTTC. This encodes CASSRTFNEQFF. V gene TRBV5-8 combines with J gene TRBJ2-1; the D gene is possibly TRBD2 (5 bases). Germline loops: CDR1 SGHTS, CDR2 YDEGEE. Trimming removed 4 bases at V and 7 bases at J, with 9 bases between. CDR3 length: 12 residues.

The gene calls are TRBV7-6 and TRBJ1-1; 9 positions match TRBD1. CDR3 size: 16 residues. From germline, CDR1 is SGHVS and CDR2 FNYEAQ. V gave up 5 bases and J gave up 0 bases; unmatched junction bases: 7. The CDR3 bases are TGTGCCAGCAGCGTCACAGGGGGCCTCATGAACACTGAAGCTTTCTTT. Translated, it gives CASSVTGGLMNTEAFF.

This clone was counted between two and nine times. The chain recombines TRBV7-2 with TRBJ2-7; 10 bases are shared with TRBD2. Trimming took 5 bases from V and 0 from J; bases not matched to a gene: 1. Germline assignment: CDR1 SGHTA and CDR2 FQGNSA. This CDR3 has 14 amino acids. The CDR3 region is CASSKRGGSYEQYF. DNA for the CDR3: TGTGCCAGCAGCAAGCGGGGGGGCTCCTACGAGCAGTACTTC.

There are a few counts of this clone. V is TRBV19 and J is TRBJ2-7, with 7 nucleotides matching TRBD1. This CDR3 comprises 15 residues. CDR1 is LNHDA, CDR2 SQIVND, per germline (reference sequence). The ends lost 4 bases at V and 4 bases at J; junction bases unmatched: 10. In DNA form, the CDR3 reads TGTGCCAGTAGTACCGGTGGACAGGTTTTGTACGAGCAGTACTTC. Its translation: CASSTGGQVLYEQYF.

The chain links TRBV28 to TRBJ1-4, with TRBD1 identical over 7 bases. CDR3 length equals 14 residues. Germline CDR1 is MDHEN and CDR2 is SYDVKM. V lost 6 bases and J lost 7; bases outside the gene matches: 8. CDR3 sequence (DNA): TGTGCCAGCAGGTCACAGGGGTTAGGTGAAAAACTGTTTTTT. Protein sequence: CASRSQGLGEKLFF.

The chain combines TRBV4-3 with TRBJ2-3; D is ambiguous. The V end was cut by 0 bases, the J end by 6 bases, with 13 bases between. CDR1 and CDR2 from the germline V gene are LGHNA and YSLEER. The CDR3 contains 15 residues. CDR3 bases: TGCGCCAGCAGCCAAGATGTTGGGCCACTGGATACGCAGTATTTT. Translated, it gives CASSQDVGPLDTQYF.

V gene TRBV7-9 combines with J gene TRBJ2-7, with D unresolved. Germline assignment: CDR1 SEHNR and CDR2 FQNEAQ (reference sequence). This CDR3 comprises 13 residues. The V and J ends lost 0 bases and 3 bases respectively, with 6 bases between them. The chain's CDR3 is CASSLAGGYEQYF. CDR3 DNA sequence: TGTGCCAGCAGCTTAGCAGGCGGCTACGAGCAGTACTTC.

This clone rates as medium-sized. The rearrangement links TRBV4-2 to TRBJ1-5, with 8 positions matching TRBD1. V trimming: 0 bases; J trimming: 5 bases; junction bases outside the gene matches: 3. CDR1 is LGHNA, CDR2 YNFKEQ, per germline. The CDR3 runs 15 residues. The CDR3 nucleotides are TGTGCCAGCAGCCAAGATCCACAGGGGGATCAGCCCCAGCATTTT. This translates into CASSQDPQGDQPQHF.

This rearrangement joins TRBV27 to TRBJ2-3; perhaps TRBD2 as D (8 bases). V was clipped by 6 bases and J by 3 bases, with 28 bases between them. Germline-derived CDR1 and CDR2 are MNHEY and SMNVEV (reference sequence). The CDR3 length is 19 residues. CDR3 in amino acids: CASREPGGSGSRGTDTQYF. CDR3 sequence (DNA): TGTGCCAGCAGGGAACCGGGGGGGAGTGGGAGCAGGGGGACAGATACGCAGTATTTT.

V is TRBV10-3 and J is TRBJ1-2; D remains ambiguous. V was trimmed by 8 bases and J by 2 bases, leaving 12 bases between them. The germline V gene has CDR1 ENHRY and CDR2 SYGVKD. There are 13 residues in the CDR3. CDR3 nucleotide sequence: TGTGCCATCTACGTCGACCCGAACTATGGCTACACCTTC. Translated: CAIYVDPNYGYTF.

Worth noting for this clone: Other DNA sequences from this sample encode an identical CDR3 as well. CDR3 DNA: TGCGCCAGCAGCTTGGAGGCTAGCGGGGGGTACGAGCAGTACTTC. Translation gives CASSLEASGGYEQYF. V and J are TRBV5-1 and TRBJ2-7; 11 nucleotides agree with TRBD2. Looked up from germline, CDR1 is SGHRS and CDR2 is YFSETQ. This CDR3 has 15 amino acids. V lost 0 bases, J lost 4 bases, and 3 bases stayed unmatched.

The chain links TRBV19 to TRBJ2-7, with D perhaps TRBD1 (6 bases). V lost 3 bases and J lost 5, with 11 bases in between. The CDR3 is 13 residues long. CDR1 is LNHDA and CDR2 is SQIVND in the germline V gene (reference sequence). CDR3 nucleotides: TGTGCCAGTAGTATGGGACGACAGGACGAGCAGTACTTC. This gives the protein CASSMGRQDEQYF.

The sample holds one count of this clone. This chain joins TRBV19 and TRBJ2-1, with TRBD2 identical over 10 bases. The germline V gene encodes CDR1 LNHDA and CDR2 SQIVND (reference sequence). Trimming at V came to 5 bases and at J to 8 bases, leaving 9 bases not matched to a gene. The CDR3 extends over 15 amino acids. The CDR3 here is CASSLGASGGDEQFF. Here the CDR3 DNA reads TGTGCCAGTAGTCTTGGGGCTAGCGGGGGCGATGAGCAGTTCTTC. Supplemented by reference TRBV19 and TRBJ2-1, the full variable domain reads DGGITQSPKYLFRKEGQNVTLSCEQNLNHDAMYWYRQDPGQGLRLIYYSQIVNDFQKGDIAEGYSVSREKKESFPLTVTSAQKNPTAFYLCASSLGASGGDEQFFGPGTRLTVL.

This clone was found once. The rearrangement joins TRBV14 to TRBJ1-4; D unresolved. This CDR3 has 12 residues. From germline, CDR1 is SGHDN and CDR2 FVKESK. The V gene lost 4 bases and the J gene lost 7 bases, with 7 bases spanning the gap. The CDR3 region has the DNA TGTGCCAGCAGCCCCAAGGGTGAAAAACTGTTTTTT. Translated: CASSPKGEKLFF.

Written as DNA, the CDR3 is TGCAGCGTTGGACATAACGAGCAGTACTTC. It specifies CSVGHNEQYF. The V call is TRBV29-1, the J call TRBJ2-7; unclear D gene. V was shortened by 4 bases and J by 5 bases, with 6 bases between the two germline ends. The CDR3 consists of 10 residues. Germline V CDR1 and CDR2: SQVTM, ANQGSEA.